The 12 T cell receptor beta chains given below trace back to one sample, sequenced in a study of blood T cells in healthy people across ages. The second PCR ran roughly 6 to 11 cycles with a sample-barcoded 5' primer and J-beta primers. One entry per CDR3 protein, called by TCRdb with MiXCR from the 5' RACE reads. The sample has roughly 1.9 million distinct CDR3 sequences, about two fifths seen once. Sequencing was carried out using blood. The receptors derive from a human donor in good health.

This clonotype was found a few times. The rearrangement joins TRBV5-1 to TRBJ1-1, with D possibly TRBD1 on 5 matching bases. Germline assignment: CDR1 SGHRS and CDR2 YFSETQ. The CDR3 has 14 residues. V dropped 4 bases and J dropped 3 bases, with 13 bases sitting between them. CDR3 in DNA: TGCGCCAGCAGCGAGGACGGGGGAGACACTGAAGCTTTCTTT. It encodes CASSEDGGDTEAFF.

The rearrangement joins TRBV20-1 to TRBJ2-5; D remains unclear. V was trimmed by 4 bases and J by 4 bases, leaving 4 bases between them. Germline values: CDR1 DFQATT, CDR2 SNEGSKA (reference sequence). This CDR3 spans 10 amino acids. CDR3 bases: TGCAGTGCTATTCCAGAGACCCAGTACTTC. Amino acid sequence: CSAIPETQYF.

The rearrangement joins TRBV20-1 to TRBJ1-2; a weak D match, TRBD1 (6 bases). V dropped 0 bases and J dropped 8 bases, with 19 bases sitting between them. The CDR3 contains 15 residues. In germline, CDR1 is DFQATT, CDR2 SNEGSKA (reference sequence). The CDR3 sequence: CSARDVRGASGGYTF. CDR3 DNA: TGCAGTGCTAGAGATGTACGGGGGGCAAGTGGAGGCTACACCTTC.

The V gene is TRBV21-1, the J gene TRBJ2-5; the D call in the table, TRBD1, was not verified against the DNA. TRBV21-1 is tagged as a pseudogene. The CDR3 sequence is 15 residues long. Here the CDR3 DNA reads TGTGCCAGCAGCAAAATAGGGACGGACCAAGAGACCCAGTACTTC. This codes for CASSKIGTDQETQYF.

In this sample, this clonotype turned up many times. V and J are TRBV28 and TRBJ1-2; the D gene is possibly TRBD1 (5 bases). Trimming left V 6 bases short and J 0 bases short, with 11 bases between. Germline V gives CDR1 MDHEN, CDR2 SYDVKM. This CDR3 has 14 amino acids. CDR3 coding DNA: TGTGCCAGCAGCTTCGGGGGGACTAACTATGGCTACACCTTC. Protein: CASSFGGTNYGYTF.

A word on this clonotype: Being one base from a much bigger clone, this may be a read error. J is TRBJ1-2 and V is TRBV7-8; 8 nucleotides agree with TRBD1. Germline-derived CDR1 and CDR2 are SGHVS and FQNEAQ. CDR3 length: 13 amino acids. Here the CDR3 DNA reads TGTGCCAGCAGCTTAGGGACAGGGAATGGCCACACCTTC. This translates into CASSLGTGNGHTF.

The chain links TRBV27 to TRBJ1-5; weak D call: TRBD1 (6 bases). The germline V gene has CDR1 MNHEY and CDR2 SMNVEV (reference sequence). V was shortened by 0 bases and J by 6 bases, with 12 bases between the two germline ends. The CDR3 has 15 residues. CDR3 loop: CASSLSGGKGQPQHF. The CDR3 bases are TGTGCCAGCAGTTTATCGGGGGGCAAGGGTCAGCCCCAGCATTTT.

The chain couples TRBV20-1 to TRBJ2-3; 8 nucleotides line up with TRBD2. There are 17 residues in the CDR3. Germline lookup yields CDR1 DFQATT and CDR2 SNEGSKA (reference sequence). The junction had 17 bases not matched to a gene; V was cut back by 5 bases and J by 4 bases. CDR3: CSAQPPGVAGGADTQYF. DNA of the CDR3: TGCAGTGCTCAACCTCCCGGGGTTGCGGGGGGAGCAGATACGCAGTATTTT.

This clonotype was seen a few times. This sequence joins TRBV5-1 and TRBJ1-2; the D gene is possibly TRBD1 (5 bases). Trimming left V 0 bases short and J 6 bases short, with 12 bases between. The CDR3 runs 14 residues. The V gene's germline CDR1 is SGHRS and CDR2 YFSETQ. The CDR3 nucleotides are TGCGCCAGCAGCTTGGAGGACTTCAGGGATGGCTACACCTTC. Its protein is CASSLEDFRDGYTF.

This clonotype was seen once. The V call is TRBV19, the J call TRBJ2-4; the match to TRBD2 covers 7 bases. The DNA end is a closer match to TRBJ2-7, so the J assignment may be wrong. The CDR3 is made up of 13 amino acids. CDR1 and CDR2 (germline): LNHDA, SQIVND (reference sequence). Here the CDR3 reads CATSIGGGYEQYF. CDR3 DNA sequence: TGTGCCACCTCCATTGGGGGGGGCTACGAGCAGTACTTC.

The chain combines TRBV20-1 with TRBJ2-7; 7 bases map to TRBD2. The V and J ends lost 0 bases and 1 base, in that order; junction bases with no gene match: 12. Germline lookup yields CDR1 DFQATT and CDR2 SNEGSKA (reference sequence). This CDR3 comprises 17 residues. The CDR3 nucleotides read TGCAGTGCTAGAGACAGGAGGAGTAGCGGGCAGTCCTACGAGCAGTACTTC. Protein sequence: CSARDRRSSGQSYEQYF.

The rearrangement uses TRBV27 and TRBJ2-5, with 10 bases lining up with TRBD1. CDR1 MNHEY and CDR2 SMNVEV come from the germline V gene (reference sequence). J was trimmed by 7 bases and V by 8 bases; bases with no gene match: 4. The CDR3 sequence is 12 residues long. CDR3 sequence (DNA): TGTGCCAGCGGACAGGGGGGAGGGACCCAGTACTTC. Translation gives CASGQGGGTQYF.